The rows below give T cell receptor beta chains drawn from one sample of a study of cytomegalovirus exposure and HLA in healthy donors. Method: immunoSEQ multiplex PCR; TCRdb's copy keeps in-frame clones and lacks some. The table shows about 360,000 clones, with roughly 85% occurring only once. Material for sequencing was PBMCs. These receptors originate from a woman between 18 and 29 years old in good health and CMV-seronegative. CDR3s include the opening cysteine and the closing phenylalanine or tryptophan. D genes are given only for firm matches. Clone size appears in some rows only: once, few, many, or a class for an expanded clone.

CDR3	DNA	size	J	V	D
CATGYGNTIYF	TGTGCCACCGGGTACGGAAACACCATATATTTT	.	TRBJ1-3	TRBV25-1	.
CASSFGEAGITDTQYF	TGTGCCAGCAGCTTCGGTGAAGCGGGGATCACAGATACGCAGTATTTT	.	TRBJ2-3	TRBV7-9	TRBD2
CATRTSGANVLTF	TGTGCCACTCGGACTTCTGGGGCCAACGTCCTGACTTTC	few	TRBJ2-6	TRBV19	.
CASSQTGVTQYF	TGCGCCAGCAGCCAAACAGGGGTTACGCAGTATTTT	.	TRBJ2-3	TRBV4-1	TRBD1
CASRAPSGNREAFF	TGTGCCAGCAGGGCCCCTTCGGGGAATCGTGAAGCTTTCTTT	many	TRBJ1-1	TRBV6-5	.
CASSEWDSSTYEQYF	TGTGCCAGCAGTGAATGGGACAGTTCAACCTACGAGCAGTACTTC	.	TRBJ2-7	TRBV2	TRBD1
CASSLDSRTGRIEQYF	TGTGCCAGCAGCTTGGATTCCCGGACAGGGCGGATCGAGCAGTACTTC	few	TRBJ2-7	TRBV5-4	TRBD1
CASSLSRGYNSPLHF	TGTGCCAGCAGTTTATCGCGGGGGTATAATTCACCCCTCCACTTT	.	TRBJ1-6	TRBV27	.
CASSLAGGSNYGYTF	TGTGCCAGCAGCTTAGCAGGAGGGAGCAACTATGGCTACACCTTC	.	TRBJ1-2	TRBV13	.
CASSDRGQGYNEQFF	TGCGCCAGCAGCGACAGGGGGCAAGGCTACAATGAGCAGTTCTTC	.	TRBJ2-1	TRBV5-1	TRBD1
CASSLRESPLHF	TGTGCCAGCAGCTTGAGGGAGTCACCCCTCCACTTT	few	TRBJ1-6	TRBV5-4	.
CASSIWASGMTYNEQFF	TGTGCCAGTAGTATTTGGGCTAGCGGGATGACCTACAATGAGCAGTTCTTC	.	TRBJ2-1	TRBV19	TRBD2
CAWIPRVNYGYTF	TGTGCCTGGATCCCCAGGGTTAACTATGGCTACACCTTC	.	TRBJ1-2	TRBV30	.
CASSHLGQSVDPSPLHF	TGTGCCAGCAGCCACCTGGGACAGTCTGTCGATCCTTCACCCCTCCACTTT	.	TRBJ1-6	TRBV28	TRBD1
CASSSREYRETTEAFF	TGTGCCAGCAGTTCCAGAGAGTACAGGGAGACCACTGAAGCTTTCTTT	once	TRBJ1-1	TRBV27	.
CASSVAGRSSYNEQFF	TGTGCCAGCAGCGTAGCTGGCAGGTCCTCCTACAATGAGCAGTTCTTC	.	TRBJ2-1	TRBV9	.
CASSSSTGRYTDTQYF	TGTGCCAGCAGTTCCTCCACCGGGAGGTATACAGATACGCAGTATTTT	.	TRBJ2-3	TRBV6-5	TRBD2
CATSRMTSNLPDTQYF	TGTGCCACCAGCAGGATGACTAGCAATCTTCCAGATACGCAGTATTTT	.	TRBJ2-3	TRBV15	TRBD2
CASSDKGVHEQYF	TGCGCCAGCAGTGATAAGGGAGTCCACGAGCAGTACTTC	.	TRBJ2-7	TRBV10-1	.
CASSLRGTQGLDTQYF	TGTGCCAGCAGTTTAAGAGGGACACAGGGTCTGGATACGCAGTATTTT	.	TRBJ2-3	TRBV28	.
CSVGGRGSYNEQFF	TGCAGCGTTGGCGGGCGGGGATCTTACAATGAGCAGTTCTTC	.	TRBJ2-1	TRBV29-1	.
CASSPGLANTDTQYF	TGTGCCAGCAGCCCGGGACTAGCGAACACAGATACGCAGTATTTT	.	TRBJ2-3	TRBV7-3	TRBD2
CASSLMPGQGGTYEQYF	TGTGCCAGCAGCTTAATGCCGGGACAGGGTGGGACCTACGAGCAGTACTTC	.	TRBJ2-7	TRBV11-2	TRBD1
CASSLAVGDLSSYEQYF	TGCGCCAGCAGCTTGGCCGTTGGGGACTTGAGCTCCTACGAGCAGTACTTC	.	TRBJ2-7	TRBV5-1	.
CATSREQAGVDIQYF	TGTGCCACCAGCAGAGAACAAGCGGGAGTAGACATTCAGTACTTC	many	TRBJ2-4	TRBV15	TRBD2
CASSWKDKDTEAFF	TGTGCCAGCAGCTGGAAGGACAAAGATACTGAAGCTTTCTTT	.	TRBJ1-1	TRBV5-4	.
CASSQGRRDRGLYEQYF	TGTGCCAGCAGCCAAGGACGTCGGGACAGGGGGTTATACGAGCAGTACTTC	.	TRBJ2-7	TRBV14	TRBD1
CASSAGTGVYEQYF	TGTGCCAGCAGCGCCGGGACAGGGGTTTACGAGCAGTACTTC	.	TRBJ2-7	TRBV7-6	TRBD1
CATSRATGTYEQYF	TGTGCCACCAGCAGAGCTACAGGGACCTACGAGCAGTACTTC	.	TRBJ2-7	TRBV15	.